One sample yielded the 8 T cell receptor beta chains listed below, sequenced in a study of T cell responses to AZD1222 COVID-19 vaccine. Data came from immunoSEQ multiplex PCR; TCRdb stores just in-frame clones and leaves some out. The table lists 200,000 to 250,000 clones, just over 90% of them singletons. The material was peripheral blood, obtained on day 0 of MenACWY control vaccination. Source of these receptors: an adult in good health.

This chain joins TRBV7-9 and TRBJ1-1; TRBD1 might be the D (5 bases). Deletions cut 6 bases from V and 6 bases from J, with 17 bases between. The CDR3 is 14 residues long. Germline V gene data show CDR1 as SEHNR and CDR2 as FQNEAQ (reference sequence). DNA of the CDR3: TGTGCCAGCAGTTCGACAGCAATCAGCGCTGAAGCTTTCTTT. It specifies CASSSTAISAEAFF.

CDR3 sequence: CASSLALVGMNTEAFF. CDR3 sequence (DNA): TGTGCCAGCAGCTTAGCGCTCGTAGGGATGAACACTGAAGCTTTCTTT. The chain joins TRBV7-2 to TRBJ1-1; D is ambiguous. The CDR3 is made up of 16 amino acids. From germline, CDR1 is SGHTA and CDR2 FQGNSA. Between the trimmed V and J ends, which lost 0 bases and 0 bases, there was a span of 11 bases.

The sample holds a few counts of this clone. The J gene is TRBJ2-7, the V gene TRBV3-1 (or the pseudogene TRBV3-2), with 9 bases fitting TRBD2. Germline V gene lookup returns CDR1 LGHDT and CDR2 YNNKEL (reference sequence). This CDR3 is built from 14 residues. Trimming cost V 6 bases and J 2 bases; bases outside gene matches: 5. The CDR3 loop is CASSRGGDAYEQYF. The CDR3 DNA is TGTGCCAGCAGTCGCGGGGGGGACGCCTACGAGCAGTACTTC.

The chain has TRBV5-4 and TRBJ2-5; TRBD2 matches 7 bases. The germline CDR1 and CDR2 sequences are SGHNT and YYREEE (reference sequence). Trimming removed 5 bases from V and 1 base from J; junction bases left unmatched: 14. The CDR3 totals 17 residues. CDR3 region: CASSPRGGAPIQETQYF. The DNA for the CDR3 is TGTGCCAGCAGTCCACGGGGAGGGGCGCCTATCCAAGAGACCCAGTACTTC.

The chain is built from TRBV23-1 and TRBJ2-5; D perhaps matches TRBD1 (6 bases). TRBV23-1 is assigned to the ORF class and has an uncertain function. The length of the CDR3 is 14 residues. With 4 bases removed from V and 3 bases from J, the gap between germline ends came to 12 bases. CDR3 bases: TGCGCCAGCAGTCTCTTGAACAGGGAAGAGACCCAGTACTTC. Translated, it gives CASSLLNREETQYF.

V usage is TRBV6-5 and J usage is TRBJ2-3; 15 bases line up with TRBD2. Germline loops: CDR1 MNHEY, CDR2 SVGAGI. The V gene end was trimmed by 8 bases and the J gene end by 4 bases; junction bases not matched to a gene: 4. The CDR3 spans 15 residues. The CDR3 region is CASGLAGGPSDTQYF. CDR3 coding DNA: TGTGCCAGCGGACTAGCGGGGGGGCCATCAGATACGCAGTATTTT.

This clone occurred once. V gene TRBV19 combines with J gene TRBJ1-2; no firm D call. V shed 9 bases and J shed 8 bases, with 4 bases lying between them. The CDR3 contains 8 residues. Per germline, CDR1 LNHDA and CDR2 SQIVND (reference sequence). CDR3 in amino acids: CARGGYTF. CDR3 sequence (DNA): TGTGCCAGGGGAGGCTACACCTTC.

The genes are TRBV5-1 and TRBJ2-7; perhaps TRBD2 as D (6 bases). Germline CDR1 reads SGHRS; CDR2 reads YFSETQ. V dropped 0 bases and J dropped 5 bases, with 15 bases sitting between them. The CDR3 spans 15 residues. This chain's CDR3 is CASSLEVFSGNEQYF. DNA of the CDR3: TGCGCCAGCAGCTTGGAAGTTTTTAGCGGTAACGAGCAGTACTTC.